Shown below are 13 T cell receptor beta chains from a single sample sequenced in a study of blood T cell repertoires in COVID-19. Here immunoSEQ multiplex PCR was the method, and the copy in TCRdb shows in-frame clones only, minus some. Of approximately 270,000 clones listed, around 85% were seen once; the top ten hold approximately 4.2%. The sample consisted of PBMCs or T cells enriched from blood (not recorded which). Every receptor here comes from a woman between 25 and 40 years old who had recovered from COVID-19.

V and J are TRBV5-6 and TRBJ1-1; 9 bases line up with TRBD1. The germline V gene has CDR1 SGHDT and CDR2 YYEEEE. This CDR3 is built from 17 residues. Unmatched junction bases numbered 11, after V lost 4 bases and J lost 1 base. The CDR3 nucleotides read TGTGCCAGCAGCCCTTGGACAGGGGCTAGGAGGAACACTGAAGCTTTCTTT. Translated: CASSPWTGARRNTEAFF.

The chain employs TRBV4-2 and TRBJ2-7; 10 nucleotides agree with TRBD2. The CDR3 is 17 amino acids. J gave up 1 base and V 1 base, and 7 bases lay outside the gene matches. Germline-derived CDR1 and CDR2 are LGHNA and YNFKEQ. The CDR3 loop is CASSQGLAGEGSYEQYF. Written as DNA, the CDR3 is TGTGCCAGCAGCCAAGGCCTAGCGGGAGAGGGGTCCTACGAGCAGTACTTC.

The sample holds a few counts of this clone. The V and J genes are TRBV28 and TRBJ2-5; TRBD1 is a possible D gene (5 bases). CDR1 MDHEN and CDR2 SYDVKM come from the germline V gene. This CDR3 region has 14 residues. V dropped 1 base and J dropped 2 bases, with 8 bases sitting between them. The CDR3 nucleotides read TGTGCCAGCAGTTTATTACAGGTTCAAGAGACCCAGTACTTC. This encodes CASSLLQVQETQYF.

This sequence joins TRBV3-1 (or the pseudogene TRBV3-2) and TRBJ2-7, with D possibly TRBD1 on 5 matching bases. The ends were cut back, 1 base at V and 3 bases at J, with 16 bases in the middle. Germline CDR1 reads LGHDT; CDR2 reads YNNKEL (reference sequence). This CDR3 spans 16 amino acids. Here the CDR3 reads CASSQGGHEAGYEQYF. CDR3 in DNA: TGTGCCAGCAGCCAAGGGGGCCACGAGGCAGGCTACGAGCAGTACTTC.

This chain links TRBV7-2 with TRBJ1-6; perhaps TRBD1 as D (5 bases). The V gene lost 3 bases and the J gene lost 6 bases, with 9 bases spanning the gap. Germline V gives CDR1 SGHTA, CDR2 FQGNSA. CDR3 length: 14 residues. The CDR3 sequence: CASSFDSANSPLHF. The CDR3 DNA reads as TGTGCCAGCAGCTTCGACAGCGCTAATTCACCCCTCCACTTT.

This sequence joins TRBV6-5 and TRBJ1-2; 9 bases are shared with TRBD1. Germline CDR1 reads MNHEY; CDR2 reads SVGAGI. This CDR3 has 15 residues. J was trimmed by 6 bases and V by 3 bases; bases with no gene match: 8. The CDR3 DNA reads TGTGCCAGCAGTTATGTGGGACAGGGCGGGGATGGCTACACCTTC. It codes for CASSYVGQGGDGYTF.

The CDR3 sequence is CASSQEGGNQPQHF. DNA of the CDR3: TGTGCCAGCAGCCAAGAAGGGGGTAATCAGCCCCAGCATTTT. The chain is built from TRBV4-2 and TRBJ1-5; a possible D gene is TRBD1 (6 bases). The CDR3 spans 14 residues. The germline V and J ends were trimmed by 0 bases and 4 bases, with 7 bases remaining between them. The germline V gene has CDR1 LGHNA and CDR2 YNFKEQ.

This clone was recorded once. The CDR3 nucleotides read TGTGCCAGCAGCGCCGGGACTAGCTTCTACAATGAGCAGTTCTTC. This gives the protein CASSAGTSFYNEQFF. V and J are TRBV11-2 and TRBJ2-1, with 9 bases aligning to TRBD2. J gave up 3 bases and V 5 bases, and 5 bases lay outside the gene matches. The CDR3 spans 15 residues. Germline V gene sequence: CDR1 SGHAT, CDR2 FQNNGV.

The V call is TRBV28, the J call TRBJ1-2; TRBD1 matches 9 bases. Germline V CDR1 and CDR2: MDHEN, SYDVKM. The CDR3 is 14 residues long. V lost 8 bases and J lost 4; bases outside the gene matches: 8. The CDR3 DNA reads as TGTGCCAGCGGACCGGGACAGGGTAGCTATGGCTACACCTTC. Translation: CASGPGQGSYGYTF.

This chain uses TRBV19 with TRBJ2-2; 11 bases fit TRBD1. This CDR3 has 15 amino acids. V trimming: 4 bases; J trimming: 4 bases; junction bases outside the gene matches: 2. The germline V gene encodes CDR1 LNHDA and CDR2 SQIVND (reference sequence). The CDR3 DNA reads TGTGCCAGTAGTACCGGGACAGGGGGCACCGGGGAGCTGTTTTTT. Protein: CASSTGTGGTGELFF.

V is TRBV11-2 and J is TRBJ2-1; 8 bases align to TRBD1. Germline V CDR1 and CDR2: SGHAT, FQNNGV. This CDR3 has 15 amino acids. Trimming removed 2 bases from V and 7 bases from J; junction bases left unmatched: 7. As DNA, the CDR3 is TGTGCCAGCAGCTTATTGGTGACAGGGGAGAATGAGCAGTTCTTC. As protein: CASSLLVTGENEQFF.

The chain employs TRBV28 and TRBJ1-2, with no clear D. CDR1 MDHEN and CDR2 SYDVKM come from the germline V gene. The V end was cut by 10 bases, the J end by 2 bases, with 11 bases between. CDR3 length: 12 amino acids. CDR3 loop: CAIPEVNYGYTF. The CDR3, as DNA: TGTGCCATCCCGGAGGTGAACTATGGCTACACCTTC.

This CDR3 is CASSFTGSRGANVLTF. The DNA for the CDR3 is TGCGCCAGCAGCTTCACAGGGTCGCGCGGGGCCAACGTCCTGACTTTC. The genes are TRBV5-1 and TRBJ2-6; a weak D match, TRBD1 (6 bases). The germline V gene has CDR1 SGHRS and CDR2 YFSETQ. The CDR3 contains 16 residues. V dropped 2 bases and J dropped 4 bases, with 13 bases sitting between them.